The TCR beta chain under discussion was sequenced for a study of molecular identifiers for immune sequencing clone quantification. This CDR3 contains 15 residues. V was shortened by 3 bases and J by 8 bases, with 17 bases between the two germline ends. This clonotype appeared a few times. Its specificity is unknown. TCRdb re-derived calls from the PCR reads in MiXCR, one entry per CDR3 protein. Among approximately 60,000 distinct CDR3 sequences listed, under 20% were seen once. The study's findings and limits: In cases of identical TCR molecules sharing a barcode, highly expanded clone sizes could be underestimated.

This sequence was found in a human donor in good health. Some libraries in this study had Jurkat cell RNA spiked in. Sequencing was performed on naive CD8+ T cells from blood, with Jurkat cell RNA spiked in. This sample's subset: FACS-sorted CD8+CD4-CCR7+CD45RA+ naive T cells. The chain links TRBV12-3 or TRBV12-4 to TRBJ2-1, with a weak D call TRBD1 (6 bases). DNA of the CDR3: TGTGCCAGCAGTTTTGTCTCCACAGGGTTCTATGAGCAGTTCTTC. It codes for CASSFVSTGFYEQFF.